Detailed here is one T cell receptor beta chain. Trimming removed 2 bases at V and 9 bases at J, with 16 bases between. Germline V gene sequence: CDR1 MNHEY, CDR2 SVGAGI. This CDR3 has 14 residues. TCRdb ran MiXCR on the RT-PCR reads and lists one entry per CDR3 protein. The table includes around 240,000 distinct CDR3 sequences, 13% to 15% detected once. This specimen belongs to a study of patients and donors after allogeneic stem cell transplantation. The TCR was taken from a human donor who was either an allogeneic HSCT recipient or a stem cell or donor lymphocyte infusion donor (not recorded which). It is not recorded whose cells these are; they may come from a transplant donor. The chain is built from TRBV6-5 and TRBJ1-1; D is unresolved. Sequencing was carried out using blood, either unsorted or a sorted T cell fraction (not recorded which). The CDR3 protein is CASSYGALSNQAFF. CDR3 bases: TGTGCCAGCAGTTACGGTGCCCTTTCAAACCAAGCTTTCTTT.